These 14 T cell receptor beta chains originate from one sample sequenced in a study of T cell responses to AZD1222 COVID-19 vaccine. Repertoires were generated with immunoSEQ multiplex PCR, while TCRdb's copy carries only in-frame clones and drops some. The repertoire holds fewer than 120,000 clones, with approximately 94% as singletons. The sequences come from peripheral blood, collected 28 days after the second AZD1222 dose. The receptors here all came from an adult who received the AZD1222 COVID-19 vaccine.

The rearrangement joins TRBV6-5 to TRBJ2-1; 7 nucleotides line up with TRBD2. CDR1 is MNHEY, CDR2 SVGAGI, per germline. This CDR3 comprises 12 residues. Germline trimming cut 6 bases from V and 10 bases from J; bases unmatched to any gene: 6. The CDR3 nucleotides are TGTGCCAGCAGGGGAGGGATGAGAGAGCAGTTCTTC. This codes for CASRGGMREQFF.

This clone has just a few counts. The gene calls are TRBV7-7 and TRBJ2-7, with D perhaps matching TRBD1 or TRBD2 (6 bases each). CDR1 and CDR2 (germline): SSHAT, FNYEAQ (reference sequence). The CDR3 is made up of 13 amino acids. V was clipped by 5 bases and J by 3 bases, with 11 bases between them. Here the CDR3 DNA reads TGTGCCAGCAGCGCGGGACACTTCTACGAGCAGTACTTC. This sequence encodes CASSAGHFYEQYF.

The V and J genes are TRBV7-2 and TRBJ2-3; TRBD2 matches at 8 bases. Germline V gives CDR1 SGHTA, CDR2 FQGNSA. The CDR3 has 13 amino acids. J lost 5 bases, V lost 4 bases, and 2 bases had no gene match. The CDR3 region has the DNA TGTGCCAGCAGCTCCCTAGCGGGAGATACGCAGTATTTT. Translation: CASSSLAGDTQYF. The complete variable domain, with remaining parts taken from reference TRBV7-2 and TRBJ2-3, reads GAGVSQSPSNKVTEKGKDVELRCDPISGHTALYWYRQSLGQGLEFLIYFQGNSAPDKSGLPSDRFSAERTGGSVSTLTIQRTQQEDSAVYLCASSSLAGDTQYFGPGTRLTVL.

This rearrangement joins TRBV19 to TRBJ2-2; 8 bases are a match to TRBD1. The CDR3 is 15 amino acids. CDR1 and CDR2 from the germline V gene are LNHDA and SQIVND (reference sequence). The V and J ends lost 4 bases and 5 bases, in that order; junction bases with no gene match: 6. CDR3 sequence: CASSTRTGSTGELFF. CDR3 nucleotide sequence: TGTGCCAGTAGTACCCGGACAGGGTCGACCGGGGAGCTGTTTTTT.

This clone has only one observation. The J gene is TRBJ1-1, the V gene TRBV6-5; 7 bases map to TRBD1. CDR3 length equals 12 residues. Germline assignment: CDR1 MNHEY and CDR2 SVGAGI. The V gene end was trimmed by 5 bases and the J gene end by 7 bases; junction bases not matched to a gene: 4. The CDR3 loop is CASSRQGFEAFF. The DNA of the CDR3 is TGTGCCAGCAGTAGACAGGGTTTTGAAGCTTTCTTT.

V usage is TRBV25-1 and J usage is TRBJ1-2; no clear D. CDR3 length equals 14 residues. V shed 4 bases and J shed 1 base, with 10 bases lying between them. Germline-derived CDR1 and CDR2 are MGHDK and SYGVNS. Here the CDR3 DNA reads TGTGCCAGCAGTGTTTCAACTCATAACTATGGCTACACCTTC. This gives the protein CASSVSTHNYGYTF.

The chain has TRBV6-5 and TRBJ2-3; the match to TRBD2 covers 13 bases. The V gene end was trimmed by 8 bases and the J gene end by 2 bases; junction bases not matched to a gene: 4. Germline values: CDR1 MNHEY, CDR2 SVGAGI. The CDR3 has 15 residues. CDR3 in amino acids: CASGGTSGITDTQYF. Here the CDR3 DNA reads TGTGCCAGCGGGGGGACTAGCGGGATCACAGATACGCAGTATTTT.

The chain carries TRBV20-1 and TRBJ2-6; D is uncertain. Germline V gene sequence: CDR1 DFQATT, CDR2 SNEGSKA (reference sequence). This CDR3 comprises 14 residues. Trimming cost V 3 bases and J 0 bases, with 6 bases left between them. The DNA of the CDR3 is TGCAGTGCTAGTCAAAGCTCTGGGGCCAACGTCCTGACTTTC. The encoded protein is CSASQSSGANVLTF.

The V and J genes are TRBV3-1 (or the pseudogene TRBV3-2) and TRBJ1-2, with D unresolved. Germline values: CDR1 LGHDT, CDR2 YNNKEL (reference sequence). The CDR3 runs to 12 residues. V gave up 1 base and J gave up 11 bases, with 11 bases separating them. The CDR3 nucleotides read TGTGCCAGCAGCCAAGGGCCCCTTGGATACACCTTC. It is translated as CASSQGPLGYTF.

This clone appeared a single time. The chain joins TRBV18 to TRBJ2-5; D gene ambiguous. CDR3 length: 11 amino acids. The germline gives CDR1 KGHSH, CDR2 LQKENI. V shed 5 bases and J shed 0 bases, with 1 base lying between them. DNA of the CDR3: TGTGCCAGCTCAAACCAAGAGACCCAGTACTTC. Protein: CASSNQETQYF.

The chain uses TRBV18 and TRBJ2-2, with 7 bases that match TRBD2. The CDR3 consists of 14 residues. Per the germline V gene, CDR1 is KGHSH and CDR2 is LQKENI. V shed 5 bases and J 3 bases; nucleotides not matched to a gene: 3. The CDR3: CASSGLGDTGELFF. CDR3 nucleotides: TGTGCCAGCTCAGGACTAGGTGACACCGGGGAGCTGTTTTTT.

V and J are TRBV16 and TRBJ1-3; D ambiguous. The V end was cut by 2 bases, the J end by 0 bases, with 17 bases between. This CDR3 has 18 amino acids. Germline values: CDR1 KGHSY, CDR2 FQNENV. CDR3 residues: CASSQRAPAPHSGNTIYF. CDR3 coding DNA: TGTGCCAGCAGCCAACGAGCTCCCGCTCCTCACTCTGGAAACACCATATATTTT.

The chain carries TRBV10-2 and TRBJ1-2; no firm D call. Germline lookup yields CDR1 WSHSY and CDR2 SAAADI. The CDR3 is 17 residues long. Deletions cut 4 bases from V and 6 bases from J, with 24 bases between. This CDR3 is CASSVGSPHPSNNGYTF. The CDR3, as DNA: TGCGCCAGCAGTGTTGGATCCCCGCACCCCAGCAACAATGGCTACACCTTC.

The chain is built from TRBV2 and TRBJ1-6; D remains unclear. Trimming cost V 5 bases and J 8 bases, with 4 bases left between them. Germline V gene lookup returns CDR1 SNHLY and CDR2 FYNNEI. The CDR3 sequence is 11 residues long. CDR3 amino acids: CASSYDSPLHF. The CDR3 DNA reads TGTGCCAGCAGTTATGATTCACCCCTCCACTTT.